The T cell receptor beta chain described here comes from a study of CXCR3-negative and CXCR3-positive naive CD8 T cells. The CDR3 extends over 16 amino acids. Germline-derived CDR1 and CDR2 are SGHTA and FQGNSA. Naive CD8+ T lymphocytes were specified as CD45RO-CCR7+CD27+CD95-. As concerns this clonotype: As yet, its antigen is unknown.

In preparing the TRB cDNA libraries, 5' RACE with UMI labels was used. For each CDR3 protein, TCRdb gives one entry from its re-call of the 5' RACE reads, without DNA. The table lists tens of thousands of distinct CDR3 sequences. Study-wide findings and caveats: Higher TRB CDR3 hydrophobicity marked CXCR3-positive naive cells relative to CXCR3-negative naive cells.

This chain uses TRBV7-2 with TRBJ2-3; the TCRdb D gene call, TRBD1, has no DNA to confirm it. This receptor was taken from a human donor in good health. Some clones in this sample may be carry-over from other donors' samples. Sequenced: naive CXCR3+ CD8+ T cells from blood. Subset described: CD45RO-CCR7+CD27+CD95- naive CD8+ T cells expressing CXCR3 (TNR3+). CDR3 residues: CASSHRPGQDGDTQYF.